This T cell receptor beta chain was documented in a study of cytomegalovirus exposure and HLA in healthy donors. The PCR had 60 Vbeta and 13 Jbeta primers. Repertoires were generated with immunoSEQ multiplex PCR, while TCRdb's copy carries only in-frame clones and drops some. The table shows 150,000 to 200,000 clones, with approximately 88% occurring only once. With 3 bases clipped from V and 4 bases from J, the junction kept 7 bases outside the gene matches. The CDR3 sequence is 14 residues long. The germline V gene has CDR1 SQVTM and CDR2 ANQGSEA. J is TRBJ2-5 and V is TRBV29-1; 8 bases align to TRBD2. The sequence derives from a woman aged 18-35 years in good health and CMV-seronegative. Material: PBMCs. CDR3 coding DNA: TGCAGCGTTGACCGGGGGGGAGGAGGAGAGACCCAGTACTTC. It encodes CSVDRGGGGETQYF.